The 23 T cell receptor beta chains in this list originate from one sample, sequenced in a study of blood T cell repertoires in COVID-19. Clones were sequenced by immunoSEQ multiplex PCR, and TCRdb holds only the in-frame ones, with some missing. In the table there are a few hundred thousand clones, less than 90% of which are singletons. Material for sequencing was peripheral blood. All receptors come from a woman aged 55-75 years with COVID-19, enrolled during active disease.

The V call is TRBV2, the J call TRBJ1-1; 10 bases match TRBD1. CDR1 is SNHLY, CDR2 FYNNEI, per germline. V trimming: 7 bases; J trimming: 5 bases; junction bases outside the gene matches: 4. This CDR3 spans 13 amino acids. CDR3 nucleotides: TGTGCCAGCAACCGACAGGGGGCAACTGAAGCTTTCTTT. Translation: CASNRQGATEAFF.

This chain joins TRBV7-2 and TRBJ2-7; 7 bases agree with TRBD1. The V segment lost 5 bases and the J segment 1 base; nucleotides outside the gene matches: 8. CDR3 length: 15 amino acids. The germline V gene has CDR1 SGHTA and CDR2 FQGNSA. The DNA for the CDR3 is TGTGCCAGCAGCGTAACAGGGGATGGGTCCTACGAGCAGTACTTC. The encoded protein is CASSVTGDGSYEQYF.

The table lists this clone with many counts. J is TRBJ2-5 and V is TRBV7-3, with no clear D. Deletions cut 4 bases from V and 5 bases from J, with 11 bases between. The CDR3 has 13 amino acids. Germline CDR1 and CDR2: SGHTA and FQGTGA. CDR3 coding DNA: TGTGCCAGCAGCTCCCTTCCCAGGGAGACCCAGTACTTC. Translated: CASSSLPRETQYF.

This clone came up a few times. V gene TRBV9 combines with J gene TRBJ2-2, with a weak D call TRBD2 (6 bases). The CDR3 covers 18 residues. Trimming left V 3 bases short and J 6 bases short, with 24 bases between. The germline V gene has CDR1 SGDLS and CDR2 YYNGEE. The CDR3 protein is CASSARGPGLPVPGELFF. For the CDR3, the DNA is TGTGCCAGCAGCGCTAGGGGTCCGGGACTTCCCGTCCCCGGGGAGCTGTTTTTT.

V is TRBV12-3 or TRBV12-4 and J is TRBJ1-1; D uncertain. V was shortened by 7 bases and J by 3 bases, with 9 bases between the two germline ends. This CDR3 is built from 12 residues. The CDR3 here is CASTSVYTEAFF. The CDR3 DNA is TGTGCCAGCACCAGTGTATACACTGAAGCTTTCTTT.

This clone was found once. The chain employs TRBV10-3 and TRBJ1-2, with 10 bases identical to TRBD1. Per the germline V gene, CDR1 is ENHRY and CDR2 is SYGVKD. The CDR3 length is 15 residues. The junction had 10 bases not matched to a gene; V was cut back by 4 bases and J by 8 bases. The CDR3 DNA is TGTGCCATCAGTGCGTCGGGACAGGGGAGTCACGGCTACACCTTC. Encoded protein: CAISASGQGSHGYTF.

The gene calls are TRBV6-5 and TRBJ2-1; D uncertain. Deletions cut 1 base from V and 0 bases from J, with 4 bases between. CDR1 is MNHEY and CDR2 is SVGAGI in the germline V gene. The CDR3 contains 14 residues. The CDR3 region has the DNA TGTGCCAGCAGTTACTACGGCTCCTACAATGAGCAGTTCTTC. This translates into CASSYYGSYNEQFF.

The chain couples TRBV18 to TRBJ1-4; the D gene is possibly TRBD1 (6 bases). The CDR3 length is 16 residues. CDR1 and CDR2 (germline): KGHSH, LQKENI. V lost 6 bases to trimming and J lost 4 bases, with 18 bases between them. The CDR3 reads CASSLLRQGINEKLFF. DNA for the CDR3: TGTGCCAGCTCCCTTCTGCGGCAGGGGATTAATGAAAAACTGTTTTTT.

This chain links TRBV10-3 with TRBJ1-5; a weak D match, TRBD1 (5 bases). V gave up 3 bases and J gave up 2 bases, with 17 bases separating them. CDR3 size: 17 residues. Germline V gene sequence: CDR1 ENHRY, CDR2 SYGVKD. CDR3 residues: CAISDGGTLRGNQPQHF. In DNA, the CDR3 is TGTGCCATCAGTGATGGGGGGACCCTCCGTGGCAATCAGCCCCAGCATTTT.

The chain links TRBV10-3 to TRBJ2-3, with D perhaps TRBD2 (5 bases). This CDR3 has 13 residues. In germline, CDR1 is ENHRY, CDR2 SYGVKD. Between the trimmed V and J ends, which lost 8 bases and 0 bases, there was a span of 9 bases. The CDR3 protein is CAIEGDSTDTQYF. The DNA for the CDR3 is TGTGCCATCGAGGGAGACAGCACAGATACGCAGTATTTT.

The J gene is TRBJ2-1, the V gene TRBV30; D perhaps matches TRBD1 (6 bases). The V end lost 0 bases, the J end lost 7 bases, and 16 bases lay between the germline ends. The CDR3 contains 15 residues. Germline V lookup: CDR1 GTSNPN, CDR2 SVGIG (reference sequence). The CDR3 DNA reads as TGTGCCTGGAGTGTGGGCGGACAGAGTAGGAATGAGCAGTTCTTC. It is translated as CAWSVGGQSRNEQFF.

The rearrangement uses TRBV7-3 and TRBJ1-3; tentatively, D is TRBD1 (6 bases). The CDR3 extends over 16 amino acids. CDR1 is SGHTA and CDR2 is FQGTGA in the germline V gene. V was pared by 5 bases and J by 4 bases, with 18 bases between. The CDR3 sequence is CASSEGQGILGNTIYF. CDR3 DNA: TGTGCCAGCAGCGAGGGGCAGGGGATTTTGGGAAACACCATATATTTT.

V is TRBV27 and J is TRBJ1-6; 11 bases are a match to TRBD1. V gave up 5 bases and J gave up 7 bases; unmatched junction bases: 7. CDR3 size: 16 residues. CDR1 is MNHEY, CDR2 SMNVEV, per germline (reference sequence). The CDR3 region has the DNA TGTGCCAGCAGTCTACGGGACAGGGGGACAAATTCACCCCTCCACTTT. Residues: CASSLRDRGTNSPLHF.

The CDR3 here is CASRTSGDNEQFF. The CDR3 coding sequence is TGCGCCAGTAGGACTAGCGGGGACAATGAGCAGTTCTTC. The gene calls are TRBV10-2 and TRBJ2-1; TRBD2 agrees at 12 bases. J was trimmed by 5 bases and V by 9 bases; bases with no gene match: 2. The CDR3 length is 13 residues. Germline V gives CDR1 WSHSY, CDR2 SAAADI.

The genes are TRBV7-9 and TRBJ2-5; TRBD2 agrees at 8 bases. The germline V gene has CDR1 SEHNR and CDR2 FQNEAQ (reference sequence). The CDR3 is 14 amino acids. With V trimmed by 3 bases and J by 9 bases, 9 bases remained unmatched. The CDR3 here is CASSFSGGPRAQYF. The CDR3 region has the DNA TGTGCCAGCAGCTTCAGCGGGGGCCCAAGGGCCCAGTACTTC.

The CDR3 sequence is CASSVEGRGTEAFF. The DNA of the CDR3 is TGTGCCAGCAGCGTAGAAGGGAGGGGCACTGAAGCTTTCTTT. V and J are TRBV9 and TRBJ1-1, with D possibly matching TRBD1 (5 bases). CDR1 is SGDLS, CDR2 YYNGEE, per germline. The V end lost 0 bases, the J end lost 4 bases, and 10 bases lay between the germline ends. The length of the CDR3 is 14 residues.

The rearrangement uses TRBV7-9 and TRBJ2-5, with 13 bases fitting TRBD2. V lost 5 bases and J lost 4; bases outside the gene matches: 16. This CDR3 is 19 amino acids long. Germline loops: CDR1 SEHNR, CDR2 FQNEAQ (reference sequence). The CDR3 loop is CASSASRTSGGLAGETQYF. The DNA for the CDR3 is TGTGCCAGCAGCGCAAGTAGGACTAGCGGGGGCCTCGCGGGAGAGACCCAGTACTTC.

The rearrangement uses TRBV29-1 and TRBJ2-1, with D tentatively TRBD1 (5 bases). Germline values: CDR1 SQVTM, CDR2 ANQGSEA. The V and J ends lost 6 bases and 8 bases respectively, with 14 bases between them. The CDR3 covers 12 residues. CDR3 bases: TGCAGCGTGCTCAGGGTAGGCGATGAGCAGTTCTTC. It specifies CSVLRVGDEQFF.

V usage is TRBV2 and J usage is TRBJ1-3, with 7 bases lining up with TRBD1. Per the germline V gene, CDR1 is SNHLY and CDR2 is FYNNEI. CDR3 length equals 13 residues. Trimming at V came to 7 bases and at J to 5 bases, leaving 5 bases not matched to a gene. CDR3 in amino acids: CASNPTGRNTIYF. CDR3 DNA: TGTGCCAGCAATCCGACAGGGAGAAACACCATATATTTT.

This clone was detected only a few times. The V and J genes are TRBV4-2 and TRBJ2-2; D might be TRBD2 (6 bases). CDR1 and CDR2 (germline): LGHNA, YNFKEQ. Trimming stripped 2 bases from V and 3 bases from J, with 16 bases between. The CDR3 covers 17 residues. This CDR3 reads CASSQLNSGGDTGELFF. The CDR3 nucleotides read TGTGCCAGCAGCCAACTTAATAGCGGTGGGGACACCGGGGAGCTGTTTTTT.

The chain is built from TRBV6-2 or TRBV6-3 and TRBJ1-2, with a tentative D call TRBD1 (6 bases). V dropped 2 bases and J dropped 1 base, with 17 bases sitting between them. Germline lookup yields CDR1 MNHEY and CDR2 SVGEGT. This CDR3 contains 17 residues. As DNA, the CDR3 is TGTGCCAGCAGTTACAACAGGGATCGGACTCTTAACTATGGCTACACCTTC. Amino acids: CASSYNRDRTLNYGYTF.

This clone was picked up one time. This chain connects TRBV5-1 to TRBJ2-2, with TRBD2 matching over 8 bases. Germline V lookup: CDR1 SGHRS, CDR2 YFSETQ. Germline trimming cut 0 bases from V and 0 bases from J; bases unmatched to any gene: 1. CDR3 length: 16 residues. The DNA of the CDR3 is TGCGCCAGCAGCTTGGCAGCGGGGGCGAACACCGGGGAGCTGTTTTTT. It is translated as CASSLAAGANTGELFF.

V gene TRBV7-3 combines with J gene TRBJ2-2; D gene unclear. The CDR3 loop spans 13 amino acids. Trimming stripped 7 bases from V and 7 bases from J, with 13 bases between. The germline gives CDR1 SGHTA, CDR2 FQGTGA. CDR3 DNA: TGTGCCAGCACTTCACACGCCAACGGGGAGCTGTTTTTT. Protein sequence: CASTSHANGELFF.